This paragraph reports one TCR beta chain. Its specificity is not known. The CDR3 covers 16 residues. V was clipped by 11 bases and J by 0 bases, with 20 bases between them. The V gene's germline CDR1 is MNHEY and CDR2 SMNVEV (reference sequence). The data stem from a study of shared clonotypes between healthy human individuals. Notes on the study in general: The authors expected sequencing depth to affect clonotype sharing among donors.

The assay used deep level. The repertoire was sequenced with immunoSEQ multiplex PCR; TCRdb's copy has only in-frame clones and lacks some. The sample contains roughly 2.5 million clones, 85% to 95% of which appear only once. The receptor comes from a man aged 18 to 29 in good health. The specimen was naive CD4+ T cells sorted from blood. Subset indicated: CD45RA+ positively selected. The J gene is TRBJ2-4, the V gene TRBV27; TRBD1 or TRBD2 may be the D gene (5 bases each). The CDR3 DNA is TGTGCCGGCCTGGCGGGCAGGGCGATAGCCAAAAACATTCAGTACTTC. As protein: CAGLAGRAIAKNIQYF.